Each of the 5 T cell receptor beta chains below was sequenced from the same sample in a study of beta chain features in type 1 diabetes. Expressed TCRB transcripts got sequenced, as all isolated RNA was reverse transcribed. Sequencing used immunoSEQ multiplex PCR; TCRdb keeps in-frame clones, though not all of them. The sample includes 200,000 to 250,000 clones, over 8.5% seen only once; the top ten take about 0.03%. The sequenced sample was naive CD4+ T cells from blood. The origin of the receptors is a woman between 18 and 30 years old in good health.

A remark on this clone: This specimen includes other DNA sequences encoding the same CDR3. CDR3: CASSLGQGSYNEQFF. The CDR3, as DNA: TGTGCCAGCAGCTTGGGCCAGGGCTCCTACAATGAGCAGTTCTTC. The chain couples TRBV11-3 to TRBJ2-1, with D tentatively TRBD1 (5 bases). Between the trimmed V and J ends, which lost 3 bases and 0 bases, there was a span of 9 bases. CDR3 length equals 15 residues. Germline V gene data show CDR1 as SGHNT and CDR2 as YENEEA. Full variable domain (outside the CDR3, taken from reference TRBV11-3 and TRBJ2-1): EAGVVQSPRYKIIEKKQPVAFWCNPISGHNTLYWYLQNLGQGPELLIRYENEEAVDDSQLPKDRFSAERLKGVDSTLKIQPAELGDSAVYLCASSLGQGSYNEQFFGPGTRLTVL.

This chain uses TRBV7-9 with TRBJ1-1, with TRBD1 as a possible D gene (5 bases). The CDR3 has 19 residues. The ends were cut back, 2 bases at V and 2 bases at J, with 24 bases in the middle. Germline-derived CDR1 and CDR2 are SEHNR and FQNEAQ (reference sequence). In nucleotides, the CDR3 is TGTGCCAGCAGCTTATCTGGAGGGCAGAGGGGATTGGCAAACACTGAAGCTTTCTTT. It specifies CASSLSGGQRGLANTEAFF.

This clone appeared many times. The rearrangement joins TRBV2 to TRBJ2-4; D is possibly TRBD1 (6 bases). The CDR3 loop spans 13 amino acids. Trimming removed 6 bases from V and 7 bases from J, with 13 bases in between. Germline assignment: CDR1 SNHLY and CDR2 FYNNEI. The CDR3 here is CASSAYQGNIQYF. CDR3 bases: TGTGCCAGCAGCGCCTACCAGGGGAACATTCAGTACTTC.

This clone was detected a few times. This CDR3 is CASSQPSSQGGNYGYTF. CDR3 nucleotide sequence: TGCGCCAGCAGCCAGCCTTCCTCACAGGGCGGGAACTATGGCTACACCTTC. The rearrangement links TRBV4-1 to TRBJ1-2; D might be TRBD1 (6 bases). There are 17 residues in the CDR3. Germline CDR1 reads MGHRA; CDR2 reads YSYEKL. The ends were cut back, 3 bases at V and 2 bases at J, with 19 bases in the middle.

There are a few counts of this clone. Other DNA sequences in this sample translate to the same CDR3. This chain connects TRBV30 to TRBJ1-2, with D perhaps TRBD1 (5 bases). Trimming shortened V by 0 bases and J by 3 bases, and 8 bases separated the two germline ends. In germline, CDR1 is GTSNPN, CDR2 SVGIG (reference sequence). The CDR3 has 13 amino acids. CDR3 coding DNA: TGTGCCTGGAGTGTACGCAGGGACTATGGCTACACCTTC. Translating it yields CAWSVRRDYGYTF.